This entry lists 27 T cell receptor beta chains sequenced from one sample in a study of CD8+ T cells in alopecia areata. RNA, once extracted, was reverse transcribed into cDNA for use as the sequencing template. The protocol was immunoSEQ multiplex PCR, while the TCRdb copy is restricted to in-frame clones and leaves out a portion. The sample includes 60,000 to 90,000 clones, around 60% of them seen just once. Indicated treatment: oral pan-JAK inhibitor, 5-10 mg twice daily. Sequencing used CD8+ T cells sorted from blood, obtained at week 24, from a patient treated with tofacitinib. The receptors stem from a human donor with alopecia areata.

This clone is a singleton in its sample. V and J are TRBV7-9 and TRBJ1-2, with 7 bases aligning to TRBD1. This CDR3 comprises 15 residues. Germline V gives CDR1 SEHNR, CDR2 FQNEAQ (reference sequence). Germline trimming cut 0 bases from V and 6 bases from J; bases unmatched to any gene: 7. CDR3 DNA: TGTGCCAGCAGCTTAGCGGGTGACAGGGATGATGGCTACACCTTC. Translation: CASSLAGDRDDGYTF.

J is TRBJ2-1 and V is TRBV5-6; 13 bases fit TRBD2. V was clipped by 4 bases and J by 2 bases; unmatched bases: 9. The germline V gene has CDR1 SGHDT and CDR2 YYEEEE. The CDR3 is 18 amino acids. The CDR3 DNA follows: TGTGCCAGCAGCCCCGGGACTAGCGGGGATGGCGCCTACAATGAGCAGTTCTTC. Translated, it gives CASSPGTSGDGAYNEQFF.

This clone was observed a few times. V gene TRBV15 combines with J gene TRBJ2-5; the D is unclear. In germline, CDR1 is LNHNV, CDR2 YYDKDF (reference sequence). V gave up 0 bases and J gave up 2 bases, with 7 bases separating them. The CDR3 sequence is 14 residues long. This chain's CDR3 is CATSRDSQQETQYF. The DNA for the CDR3 is TGTGCCACCAGCAGAGATTCCCAGCAAGAGACCCAGTACTTC.

Only a few counts were recorded for this clone. The chain carries TRBV30 and TRBJ2-7; the D call may be TRBD1 or TRBD2 (5 bases each). The CDR3 loop spans 13 amino acids. Trimming stripped 3 bases from V and 4 bases from J, with 13 bases between. Germline values: CDR1 GTSNPN, CDR2 SVGIG (reference sequence). The CDR3 DNA reads TGTGCCTGGAGCCACGGGGCGTCATACGAGCAGTACTTC. The encoded protein is CAWSHGASYEQYF.

The V and J genes are TRBV6-5 and TRBJ2-5, with no clear D. V gave up 5 bases and J gave up 3 bases, with 13 bases separating them. This CDR3 is 14 amino acids long. The germline V gene has CDR1 MNHEY and CDR2 SVGAGI. This CDR3 reads CASSMQVAEETQYF. CDR3 sequence (DNA): TGTGCCAGCAGTATGCAGGTGGCGGAAGAGACCCAGTACTTC.

The rearrangement joins TRBV29-1 to TRBJ1-2; D is ambiguous. The V end lost 4 bases, the J end lost 4 bases, and 4 bases lay between the germline ends. The CDR3 loop spans 10 amino acids. Germline V CDR1 and CDR2: SQVTM, ANQGSEA. The CDR3 region has the DNA TGCAGCGTTGCAGCCTATGGCTACACCTTC. Amino acid sequence: CSVAAYGYTF.

CDR3 amino acids: CASSSNTAGTDTQYF. The CDR3 coding sequence is TGTGCCAGCAGCTCAAATACGGCTGGGACAGATACGCAGTATTTT. This chain connects TRBV7-9 to TRBJ2-3; no firm D call. Germline V gene sequence: CDR1 SEHNR, CDR2 FQNEAQ (reference sequence). The V gene lost 4 bases and the J gene lost 3 bases, with 14 bases spanning the gap. The CDR3 spans 15 residues.

The V and J genes are TRBV6-5 and TRBJ1-1; D unclear. There are 12 residues in the CDR3. The germline V and J ends were trimmed by 8 bases and 2 bases, with 9 bases remaining between them. Per germline, CDR1 MNHEY and CDR2 SVGAGI. The chain's CDR3 is CASSRSNTEAFF. The CDR3 DNA reads TGTGCCAGCTCGCGGAGCAACACTGAAGCTTTCTTT.

The chain uses TRBV6-1 and TRBJ1-4; 8 positions match TRBD1. J gave up 0 bases and V 4 bases, and 10 bases lay outside the gene matches. This CDR3 has 18 residues. Germline assignment: CDR1 MNHNS and CDR2 SASEGT. Written as DNA, the CDR3 is TGTGCCAGCAGTGGAAAGACAGGGGTGACTGCAACTAATGAAAAACTGTTTTTT. Protein sequence: CASSGKTGVTATNEKLFF.

The genes are TRBV9 and TRBJ1-1; D call uncertain. V shed 2 bases and J shed 3 bases, with 23 bases lying between them. The germline gives CDR1 SGDLS, CDR2 YYNGEE. The CDR3 contains 18 residues. The CDR3 loop reads CASSVSAAVVHEYTEAFF. In nucleotides, the CDR3 is TGTGCCAGCAGCGTTTCGGCGGCAGTGGTACATGAGTACACTGAAGCTTTCTTT.

The chain recombines TRBV29-1 with TRBJ2-3, with 11 bases matching TRBD2. V shed 4 bases and J 4 bases; nucleotides not matched to a gene: 4. This CDR3 has 14 amino acids. CDR1 SQVTM and CDR2 ANQGSEA come from the germline V gene. The chain's CDR3 is CSVARTSGSDTQYF. For the CDR3, the DNA is TGCAGCGTTGCGAGGACTAGCGGGTCAGATACGCAGTATTTT.

This chain uses TRBV9 with TRBJ2-7, with a possible D match to TRBD2 (5 bases). This CDR3 region has 17 residues. Germline V lookup: CDR1 SGDLS, CDR2 YYNGEE. Trimming took 0 bases from V and 2 from J, leaving 18 bases between them. The CDR3 nucleotides are TGTGCCAGCAGCGTAGCGGCGAGGGCCGTGATCCCCTACGAGCAGTACTTC. This sequence encodes CASSVAARAVIPYEQYF.

This clone was counted a few times. V and J are TRBV29-1 and TRBJ1-2; D gene uncertain. Germline V gene lookup returns CDR1 SQVTM and CDR2 ANQGSEA. This CDR3 comprises 13 residues. The V end was cut by 1 base, the J end by 2 bases, with 8 bases between. The CDR3, as DNA: TGCAGCGTTGAAGTGGGCGGAAACTATGGCTACACCTTC. It encodes CSVEVGGNYGYTF.

This clone appeared once. The chain is built from TRBV9 and TRBJ1-2; tentatively, D is TRBD1 (5 bases). CDR1 is SGDLS and CDR2 is YYNGEE in the germline V gene. The length of the CDR3 is 15 residues. Trimming cost V 4 bases and J 2 bases, with 15 bases left between them. The CDR3 DNA follows: TGTGCCAGCAGCCCCCTAGGATGGGGGAACTATGGCTACACCTTC. Translating it yields CASSPLGWGNYGYTF. Full variable domain (missing parts from reference TRBV9 and TRBJ1-2): DSGVTQTPKHLITATGQRVTLRCSPRSGDLSVYWYQQSLDQGLQFLIQYYNGEERAKGNILERFSAQQFPDLHSELNLSSLELGDSALYFCASSPLGWGNYGYTFGSGTRLTVV.

This sequence joins TRBV9 and TRBJ2-5; weak D call: TRBD2 (5 bases). Germline CDR1 and CDR2: SGDLS and YYNGEE. The CDR3 totals 15 residues. The V end was cut by 0 bases, the J end by 2 bases, with 11 bases between. This CDR3 is CASSVGLGSQETQYF. In nucleotides, the CDR3 is TGTGCCAGCAGCGTAGGTCTGGGGAGTCAAGAGACCCAGTACTTC.

The gene calls are TRBV30 and TRBJ1-4; 7 bases line up with TRBD1. The CDR3 sequence is 13 residues long. Germline-derived CDR1 and CDR2 are GTSNPN and SVGIG (reference sequence). J gave up 6 bases and V 5 bases, and 6 bases lay outside the gene matches. CDR3 DNA sequence: TGTGCCTGGGCCCGGGACAGTCATGAAAAACTGTTTTTT. It translates to CAWARDSHEKLFF. Supplemented by reference TRBV30 and TRBJ1-4, the full variable domain reads SQTIHQWPATLVQPVGSPLSLECTVEGTSNPNLYWYRQAAGRGLQLLFYSVGIGQISSEVPQNLSASRPQDRQFILSSKKLLLSDSGFYLCAWARDSHEKLFFGSGTQLSVL.

This clone has only one observation. The chain is built from TRBV29-1 and TRBJ2-7; 9 positions agree with TRBD1. Germline V gene data show CDR1 as SQVTM and CDR2 as ANQGSEA. Germline trimming cut 0 bases from V and 2 bases from J; bases unmatched to any gene: 5. CDR3 length: 15 amino acids. The CDR3 DNA follows: TGCAGCGTTGAAGAGTGGACAGGGGTTACCTACGAGCAGTACTTC. It specifies CSVEEWTGVTYEQYF.

V gene TRBV7-9 combines with J gene TRBJ1-2; a weak D match, TRBD1 (6 bases). The CDR3 contains 17 residues. Germline assignment: CDR1 SEHNR and CDR2 FQNEAQ (reference sequence). V gave up 4 bases and J gave up 3 bases, with 21 bases separating them. CDR3 sequence: CASSSSEAGDWDYGYTF. The CDR3 DNA is TGTGCCAGCAGCTCGTCAGAGGCAGGGGACTGGGACTATGGCTACACCTTC. Complete variable domain (other parts from reference TRBV7-9 and TRBJ1-2): DTGVSQNPRHKITKRGQNVTFRCDPISEHNRLYWYRQTLGQGPEFLTYFQNEAQLEKSRLLSDRFSAERPKGSFSTLEIQRTEQGDSAMYLCASSSSEAGDWDYGYTFGSGTRLTVV.

The chain recombines TRBV30 with TRBJ2-1; no clear D. The CDR3 is 13 amino acids. Between the trimmed V and J ends, which lost 4 bases and 8 bases, there was a span of 15 bases. The germline V gene has CDR1 GTSNPN and CDR2 SVGIG (reference sequence). CDR3 in amino acids: CAWMAPLFDEQFF. DNA of the CDR3: TGTGCCTGGATGGCCCCCCTTTTCGATGAGCAGTTCTTC.

The rearrangement uses TRBV29-1 and TRBJ2-5, with D perhaps matching TRBD1 (6 bases). The CDR3 runs to 14 residues. Germline V lookup: CDR1 SQVTM, CDR2 ANQGSEA. V lost 1 base to trimming and J lost 2 bases, with 11 bases between them. The CDR3 DNA reads TGCAGCGTTGAAGGACGGACAGATCAAGAGACCCAGTACTTC. Amino acid sequence: CSVEGRTDQETQYF. The complete variable domain, with remaining parts taken from reference TRBV29-1 and TRBJ2-5, reads SAVISQKPSRDICQRGTSLTIQCQVDSQVTMMFWYRQQPGQSLTLIATANQGSEATYESGFVIDKFPISRPNLTFSTLTVSNMSPEDSSIYLCSVEGRTDQETQYFGPGTRLLVL.

As concerns this clone: The sample holds other DNA sequences that translate to the same CDR3. The V and J genes are TRBV29-1 and TRBJ1-1; D unresolved. V gave up 3 bases and J gave up 1 base, with 3 bases separating them. This CDR3 has 11 amino acids. The germline gives CDR1 SQVTM, CDR2 ANQGSEA. CDR3 nucleotides: TGCAGCGTTGAGGAGAACACTGAAGCTTTCTTT. It encodes CSVEENTEAFF.

This clone turned up a few times. The CDR3 DNA is TGTGCCAGCAGCTCGGGACAGGCCGGGAATCAGCCCCAGCATTTT. This encodes CASSSGQAGNQPQHF. The rearrangement uses TRBV7-9 and TRBJ1-5; TRBD1 matches at 8 bases. Germline V gives CDR1 SEHNR, CDR2 FQNEAQ (reference sequence). Germline trimming cut 4 bases from V and 4 bases from J; bases unmatched to any gene: 6. The CDR3 has 15 residues.

Written as DNA, the CDR3 is TGTGCCAGCAGCTTAGAACCGTATCCGGCGGGCAACACTGAAGCTTTCTTT. Its translation: CASSLEPYPAGNTEAFF. The V and J genes are TRBV7-2 and TRBJ1-1; D not resolved. V lost 1 base and J 2 bases, leaving 17 bases between the germline ends. The V gene's germline CDR1 is SGHTA and CDR2 FQGNSA. The CDR3 consists of 17 residues. Based on the CDR3 plus reference TRBV7-2 and TRBJ1-1, the full variable domain is GAGVSQSPSNKVTEKGKDVELRCDPISGHTALYWYRQSLGQGLEFLIYFQGNSAPDKSGLPSDRFSAERTGGSVSTLTIQRTQQEDSAVYLCASSLEPYPAGNTEAFFGQGTRLTVV.

This clone was counted many times. The chain employs TRBV14 and TRBJ2-1, with TRBD2 matching 10 bases. The CDR3 runs 13 residues. In germline, CDR1 is SGHDN, CDR2 FVKESK. V was pared by 4 bases and J by 9 bases, with 3 bases of the junction left unmatched. In DNA, the CDR3 is TGTGCCAGCAGCCGGGGACTAGCGAGTGAGCAGTTCTTC. Translating gives CASSRGLASEQFF.

This clone appeared once. V and J are TRBV27 and TRBJ2-1, with 8 positions matching TRBD1. Trimming removed 1 base from V and 8 bases from J; junction bases left unmatched: 4. The CDR3 extends over 14 amino acids. Germline CDR1 MNHEY, CDR2 SMNVEV (reference sequence). CDR3 coding DNA: TGTGCCAGCAGTTTATTTACAGGGGGGCATGAGCAGTTCTTC. This translates into CASSLFTGGHEQFF.

About this clone itself: The junction departs from the called germline gene at one end, perhaps through a read error. The chain combines TRBV5-1 with TRBJ1-2, with D possibly being TRBD1 (5 bases). Looked up from germline, CDR1 is SGHRS and CDR2 is YFSETQ. The CDR3 totals 14 residues. This CDR3 is CASSIRDGTYGYTF. The DNA for the CDR3 is TGTGCCAGCAGCATCCGGGACGGTACCTATGGCTACACCTTC.

The rearrangement joins TRBV4-3 to TRBJ2-1; 14 bases line up with TRBD2. From germline, CDR1 is LGHNA and CDR2 YSLEER. This CDR3 contains 15 residues. Unmatched junction bases numbered 4, after V lost 4 bases and J lost 8 bases. The CDR3 region has the DNA TGCGCCAGCAGCCCCGGGACTAGCGGGGGCGATGAGCAGTTCTTC. This gives the protein CASSPGTSGGDEQFF.